These 5 T cell receptor beta chains were sequenced from one sample in a study of T cell responses to AZD1222 COVID-19 vaccine. Data came from immunoSEQ multiplex PCR; TCRdb stores just in-frame clones and leaves some out. The table shows about 88,000 clones, with about 89% occurring only once. This material consisted of peripheral blood, taken 28 days after the second AZD1222 dose. These TCRs come from an adult who received the AZD1222 COVID-19 vaccine.

V and J are TRBV5-6 and TRBJ1-6; 9 positions match TRBD1. The CDR3 is 17 residues long. The V and J ends lost 4 bases and 12 bases, in that order; junction bases with no gene match: 17. CDR1 and CDR2 (germline): SGHDT, YYEEEE. The CDR3 sequence is CASSEDRGSPNPLPLHF. DNA of the CDR3: TGTGCCAGCAGCGAGGACAGGGGCTCCCCTAACCCCCTACCCCTCCACTTT.

The J gene is TRBJ2-5, the V gene TRBV27, with TRBD2 matching over 8 bases. The CDR3 is 17 residues long. Trimming removed 2 bases from V and 0 bases from J; junction bases left unmatched: 8. Germline values: CDR1 MNHEY, CDR2 SMNVEV (reference sequence). The CDR3 sequence is CASSLLGLAEYQETQYF. The CDR3 bases are TGTGCCAGCAGTTTACTAGGACTAGCAGAGTACCAAGAGACCCAGTACTTC.

J is TRBJ1-4 and V is TRBV18; no firm D call. This CDR3 comprises 15 residues. The V end lost 1 base, the J end lost 4 bases, and 10 bases lay between the germline ends. Germline V gene lookup returns CDR1 KGHSH and CDR2 LQKENI. The CDR3 reads CASSPRTVVNEKLFF. DNA for the CDR3: TGTGCCAGCTCACCACGGACGGTTGTTAATGAAAAACTGTTTTTT. Based on the CDR3 plus reference TRBV18 and TRBJ1-4, the full variable domain is NAGVMQNPRHLVRRRGQEARLRCSPMKGHSHVYWYRQLPEEGLKFMVYLQKENIIDESGMPKERFSAEFPKEGPSILRIQQVVRGDSAAYFCASSPRTVVNEKLFFGSGTQLSVL.

The V call is TRBV5-1, the J call TRBJ1-1, with a weak D call TRBD1 (5 bases). The CDR3 spans 15 residues. Per the germline V gene, CDR1 is SGHRS and CDR2 is YFSETQ. V was cut by 0 bases and J by 1 base, with 10 bases left in between. The CDR3 protein is CASSLAGGTNTEAFF. The CDR3 DNA reads TGCGCCAGCAGCTTGGCCGGGGGTACGAACACTGAAGCTTTCTTT.

The table lists this clone with a few counts. The genes are TRBV5-4 and TRBJ1-1; D is undetermined. The CDR3 covers 15 residues. CDR1 SGHNT and CDR2 YYREEE come from the germline V gene (reference sequence). V lost 0 bases to trimming and J lost 2 bases, with 11 bases between them. Here the CDR3 reads CASSLAWSSNTEAFF. The CDR3 coding sequence is TGTGCCAGCAGCTTGGCCTGGTCCTCCAACACTGAAGCTTTCTTT.